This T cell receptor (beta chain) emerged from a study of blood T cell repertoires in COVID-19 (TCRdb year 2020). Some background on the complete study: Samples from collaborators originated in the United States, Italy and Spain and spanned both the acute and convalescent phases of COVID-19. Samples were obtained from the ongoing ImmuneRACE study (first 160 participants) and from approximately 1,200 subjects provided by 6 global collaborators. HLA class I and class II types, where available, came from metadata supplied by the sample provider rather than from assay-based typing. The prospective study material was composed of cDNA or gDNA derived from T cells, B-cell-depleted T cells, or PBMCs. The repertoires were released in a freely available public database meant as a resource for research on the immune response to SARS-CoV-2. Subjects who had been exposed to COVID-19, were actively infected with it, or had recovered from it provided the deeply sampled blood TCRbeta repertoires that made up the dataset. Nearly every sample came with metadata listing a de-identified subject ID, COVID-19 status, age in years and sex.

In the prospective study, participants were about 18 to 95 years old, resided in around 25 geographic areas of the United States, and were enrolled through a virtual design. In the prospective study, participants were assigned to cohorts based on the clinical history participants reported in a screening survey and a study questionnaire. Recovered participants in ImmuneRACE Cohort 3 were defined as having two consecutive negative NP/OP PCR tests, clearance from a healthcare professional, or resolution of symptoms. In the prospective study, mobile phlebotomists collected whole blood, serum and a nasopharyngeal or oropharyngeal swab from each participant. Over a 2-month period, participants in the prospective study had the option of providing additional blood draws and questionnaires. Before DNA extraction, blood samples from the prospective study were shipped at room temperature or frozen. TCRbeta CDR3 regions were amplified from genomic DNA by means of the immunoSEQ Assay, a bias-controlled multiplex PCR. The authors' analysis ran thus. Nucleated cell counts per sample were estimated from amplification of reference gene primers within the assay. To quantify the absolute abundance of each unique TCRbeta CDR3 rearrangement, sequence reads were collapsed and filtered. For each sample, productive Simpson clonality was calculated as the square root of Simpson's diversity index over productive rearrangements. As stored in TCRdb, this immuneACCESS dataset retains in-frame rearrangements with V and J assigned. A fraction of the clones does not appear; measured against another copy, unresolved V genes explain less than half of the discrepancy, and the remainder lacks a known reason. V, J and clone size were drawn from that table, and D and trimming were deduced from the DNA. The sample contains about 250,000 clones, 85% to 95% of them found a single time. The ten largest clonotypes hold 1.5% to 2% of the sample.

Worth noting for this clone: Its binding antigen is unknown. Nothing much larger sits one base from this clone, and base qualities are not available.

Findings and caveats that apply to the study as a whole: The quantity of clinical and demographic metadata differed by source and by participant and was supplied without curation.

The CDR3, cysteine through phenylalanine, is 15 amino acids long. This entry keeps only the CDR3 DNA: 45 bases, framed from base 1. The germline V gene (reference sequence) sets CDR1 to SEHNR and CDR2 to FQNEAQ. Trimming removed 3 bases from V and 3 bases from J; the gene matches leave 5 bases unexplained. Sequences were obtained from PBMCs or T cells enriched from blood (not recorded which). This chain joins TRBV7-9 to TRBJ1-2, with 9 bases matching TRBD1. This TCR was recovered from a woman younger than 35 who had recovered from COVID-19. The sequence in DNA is TGTGCCAGCAGCTTCCAGACAGGGGGGTACTATGGCTACACCTTC. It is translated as CASSFQTGGYYGYTF.